This TCR beta chain was obtained from a study of early stage breast cancer tumors (dated by TCRdb to about 2017). Study-wide context: Of the roughly 15 invasive breast tumors, about 13 were found to be estrogen receptor-positive, progesterone receptor-positive and HER2-negative. Of the roughly 12 ER+/PR+/HER2- tumors, eight were classified as invasive ductal carcinomas and four as invasive lobular carcinomas. The average read coverage per sample was about 10-fold. A total of around 3 million templates, representing about 1.1 million unique clonotypes, were detected across all samples.

Each sample was amplified as two independent genomic DNA replicates: approximately 450 ng for blood and roughly 1.4 ug for tumor or normal breast. TCRB sequencing of genomic DNA was carried out with the ImmunoSeq Intro kit according to the manufacturer's instructions. The multiplex PCR ran for around 30 cycles using proprietary primers and spike-in control sequences for absolute quantification. Single-end 150-bp reads were used to sequence an 87-bp fragment covering the CDR3 and the flanking V and J genes. Seven samples, with two replicates for each sample, were multiplexed per lane of an Illumina MiSeq using version 3.0 chemistry. On the authors' methods: Raw data were processed with the vendor's proprietary pipeline, and both replicates were merged into a single result per sample. To define clonotypes, the study grouped productive rearrangements that shared the V-gene family, CDR3 amino acid sequence and J-gene segment. To compute clonality, the normalized Shannon entropy (Pielou evenness) of TCRB abundances was subtracted from 1. T cell density was estimated by dividing total templates by the number of input cells inferred from the DNA input amount. Recon, run with its default parameters, was used to estimate overall repertoire diversity and clonality. A clonotype was considered tumor-enriched if its abundance in tumor exceeded 0.1% and was at least 32-fold higher than its abundance in normal breast. TCRdb retrieved this table from immuneACCESS and kept in-frame rearrangements only. Not all clones are present; in checked studies, unresolved V genes account for under half, and no reason is known for the remainder. V and J calls and clone size follow that table, whereas D and trimming were derived from the DNA. The sample table records 51,000 or so clones; about 83% of these occur just once. Clones ranked in the top ten supply around 1.5% of the sample.

V and J are trimmed by 1 base and 4 bases, and the gene matches miss 7 bases of the junction. CDR1 and CDR2 (LGHNA, YNFKEQ) derive from the germline V gene. The CDR3 runs 16 residues from the cysteine to the phenylalanine. Of the read, only the CDR3 DNA is kept; its 48 bases are in frame from base 1. As concerns this clone: Its specific antigen is unknown. It has no much larger one-base neighbor in the sample; base qualities were not kept.

Overall results and qualifications from the work: Bulk genomic DNA sequencing of unsorted cells missed chain pairing and functional markers such as CD4, CD8 and FOXP3. Tumors showed about 2.3-fold higher T cell density and higher clonality than adjacent normal breast tissue. Greater similarity was observed between blood and normal breast repertoires than between blood and tumor repertoires, and tumor was distinguished from normal in about 90% of the 16 patients when each tissue was compared with blood. Enriched TCRB sequences shared across patients were mostly commonly generated sequences, unlikely to play an important role in the tumor microenvironment. Analysis by tumor subtype was prevented by the small cohort size.

The study profiled bulk TCR beta-chain repertoires in matched peripheral blood, tumor and adjacent normal breast tissue taken from roughly 17 patients with early-stage breast cancer. Before surgery, whole blood (roughly 5-11 mL) was collected into EDTA tubes and processed within 2 hours. Ficoll-Paque centrifugation in SepMate-50 tubes was used to isolate peripheral blood mononuclear cells. For storage in liquid nitrogen, PBMCs were cryopreserved as aliquots of about 1.7 to 4.5 million cells in around 90% FBS with around 10% DMSO. The Qiagen AllPrep DNA/RNA Mini kit was used to extract genomic DNA. This TCR came from a person aged 45 to 59 with breast cancer. This receptor chain uses TRBV4-2 and TRBJ2-3; 8 bases in between match TRBD2. The source material was blood. The sequenced DNA is TGTGCCAGCAGCCAAGCGGTCGGGAGGGCCTCAGATACGCAGTATTTT. Translated, this is CASSQAVGRASDTQYF.